This T cell receptor beta chain stems from a study of Tregs in tolerant kidney transplant recipients. The study's findings and limits: The small number of patients limits these findings pending further validation.

V lost 5 bases, J lost 9 bases, and 4 bases stayed unmatched. The CDR3 is 15 amino acids. Germline V lookup: CDR1 SGHAT, CDR2 FQNNGV. Details on this clone: The antigen is undetermined.

Sequencing was performed with immunoSEQ multiplex PCR; in TCRdb, only in-frame clones are kept and a portion is missing. Among 68,000 or so clones listed, over 80% were seen once. The receptor was derived from a human donor in good health. The specimen sequenced was CD4+ T cells from blood. V and J are TRBV11-2 and TRBJ2-1; 16 bases fit TRBD2. CDR3 coding DNA: TGTGCCAGCAGCGCGGGACTAGCGGGAGGGGGTGAGCAGTTCTTC. It yields the protein CASSAGLAGGGEQFF. Full variable domain (missing parts from reference TRBV11-2 and TRBJ2-1): EAGVAQSPRYKIIEKRQSVAFWCNPISGHATLYWYQQILGQGPKLLIQFQNNGVVDDSQLPKDRFSAERLKGVDSTLKIQPAKLEDSAVYLCASSAGLAGGGEQFFGPGTRLTVL.